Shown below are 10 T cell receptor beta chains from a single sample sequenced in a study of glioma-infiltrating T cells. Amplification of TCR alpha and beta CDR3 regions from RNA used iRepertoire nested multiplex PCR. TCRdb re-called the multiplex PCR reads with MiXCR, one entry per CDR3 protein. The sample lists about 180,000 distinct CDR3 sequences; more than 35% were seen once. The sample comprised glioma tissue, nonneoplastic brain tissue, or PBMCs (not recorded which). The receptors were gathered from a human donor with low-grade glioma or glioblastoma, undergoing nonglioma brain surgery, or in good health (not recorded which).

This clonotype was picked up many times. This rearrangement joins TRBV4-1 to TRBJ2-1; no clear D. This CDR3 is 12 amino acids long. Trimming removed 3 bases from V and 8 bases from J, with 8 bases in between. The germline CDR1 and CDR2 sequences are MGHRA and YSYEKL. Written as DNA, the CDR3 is TGCGCCAGCAGCCACAATAGTGATGAGCAGTTCTTC. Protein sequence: CASSHNSDEQFF.

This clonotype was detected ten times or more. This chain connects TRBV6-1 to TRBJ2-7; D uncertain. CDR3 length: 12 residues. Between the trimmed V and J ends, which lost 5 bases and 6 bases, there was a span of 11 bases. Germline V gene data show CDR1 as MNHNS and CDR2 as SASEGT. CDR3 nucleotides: TGTGCCAGCAGTTCCTCAGGTGCCGAGCAGTACTTC. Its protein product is CASSSSGAEQYF.

The CDR3 reads CASSPSLSGAHNEQFF. CDR3 coding DNA: TGCGCCAGCAGCCCGTCTCTTAGCGGGGCCCACAATGAGCAGTTCTTC. This rearrangement joins TRBV5-1 to TRBJ2-1; 8 bases fit TRBD2. The germline V gene encodes CDR1 SGHRS and CDR2 YFSETQ. The CDR3 spans 16 residues. With V trimmed by 4 bases and J by 5 bases, 11 bases remained unmatched.

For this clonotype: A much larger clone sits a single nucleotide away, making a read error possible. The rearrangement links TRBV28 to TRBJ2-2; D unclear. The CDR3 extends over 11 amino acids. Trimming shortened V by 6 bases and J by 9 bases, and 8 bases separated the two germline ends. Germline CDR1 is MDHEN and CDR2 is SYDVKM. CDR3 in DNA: TGTGCCAGCAGGGCGTGTCGGGAGCTGTTTTTT. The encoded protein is CASRACRELFF.

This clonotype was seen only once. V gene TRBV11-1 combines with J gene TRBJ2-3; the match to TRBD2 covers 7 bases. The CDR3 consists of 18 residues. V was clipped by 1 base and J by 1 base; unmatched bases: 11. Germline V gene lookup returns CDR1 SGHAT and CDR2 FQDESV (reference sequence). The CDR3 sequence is CASSLEGPSLAGTDTQYF. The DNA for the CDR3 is TGTGCCAGCAGCTTAGAAGGCCCCTCGCTAGCGGGCACAGATACGCAGTATTTT.

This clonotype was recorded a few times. As DNA, the CDR3 is TGTGCCAGCACCTCCTCGGGGTCTGACTATGGCTACACCTTC. It yields the protein CASTSSGSDYGYTF. The chain has TRBV3-1 and TRBJ1-2; D unclear. Trimming removed 7 bases from V and 3 bases from J, with 15 bases in between. This CDR3 has 14 residues. Germline assignment: CDR1 LGHDT and CDR2 YNNKEL (reference sequence).

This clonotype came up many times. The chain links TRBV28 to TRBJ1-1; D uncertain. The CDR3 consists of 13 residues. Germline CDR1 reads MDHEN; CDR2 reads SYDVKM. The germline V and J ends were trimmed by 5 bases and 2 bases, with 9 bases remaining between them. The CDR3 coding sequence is TGTGCCAGCAGTCGGCGGGTTAACACTGAAGCTTTCTTT. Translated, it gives CASSRRVNTEAFF.

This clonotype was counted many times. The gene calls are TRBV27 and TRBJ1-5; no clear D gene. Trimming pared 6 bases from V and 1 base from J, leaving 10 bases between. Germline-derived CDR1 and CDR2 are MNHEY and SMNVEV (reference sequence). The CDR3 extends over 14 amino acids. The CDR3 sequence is CASSTGRSNQPQHF. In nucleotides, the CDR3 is TGTGCCAGCAGCACCGGTAGGAGCAATCAGCCCCAGCATTTT.

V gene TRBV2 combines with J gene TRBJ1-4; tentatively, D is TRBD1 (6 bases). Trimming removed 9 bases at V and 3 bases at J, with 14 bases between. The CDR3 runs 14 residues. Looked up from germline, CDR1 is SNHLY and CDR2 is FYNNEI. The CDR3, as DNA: TGTGCCAGTACCACGGACAGCCCTAATGAAAAACTGTTTTTT. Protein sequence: CASTTDSPNEKLFF. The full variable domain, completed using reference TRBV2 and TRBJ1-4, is EPEVTQTPSHQVTQMGQEVILRCVPISNHLYFYWYRQILGQKVEFLVSFYNNEISEKSEIFDDQFSVERPDGSNFTLKIRSTKLEDSAMYFCASTTDSPNEKLFFGSGTQLSVL.

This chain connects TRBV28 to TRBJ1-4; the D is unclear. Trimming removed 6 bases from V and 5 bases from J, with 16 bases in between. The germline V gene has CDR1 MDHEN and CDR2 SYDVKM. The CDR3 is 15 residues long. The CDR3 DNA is TGTGCCAGCAGAAAACCACAGAGGCAAAATGAAAAACTGTTTTTT. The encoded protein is CASRKPQRQNEKLFF.